This record looks at one TCR beta chain sequence and its context. This CDR3 spans 18 amino acids. Germline V gives CDR1 LNHNV, CDR2 YYDKDF (reference sequence). V was shortened by 0 bases and J by 2 bases, with 19 bases between the two germline ends. The data belong to a study of OX40 agonist ivuxolimab in advanced cancers. Clones were read by immunoSEQ multiplex PCR, and TCRdb kept only the in-frame ones, dropping some. The repertoire consists of 30,000 to 35,000 clones, with about 76% occurring once and the leading ten covering over 1.3%. This chain uses TRBV15 with TRBJ1-1; possible D gene TRBD1, 5 bases. The input for sequencing was CD4+ or CD8+ T cells sorted from blood, taken in a trial of the OX40 agonist ivuxolimab. The source is an adult with an advanced solid tumor such as melanoma, head and neck, liver or kidney cancer. In DNA, the CDR3 is TGTGCCACCAGCAGAGATCGGGGCGAATGGGGGGAAAACACTGAAGCTTTCTTT. Its translation: CATSRDRGEWGENTEAFF.